This T cell receptor (beta chain) was sequenced for a study of shared clonotypes between healthy human individuals. Profiling relied on immunoSEQ multiplex PCR, and the TCRdb table lists in-frame clones only, not all of them. The sample holds about 2.4 million clones, more than 90% seen once. V dropped 7 bases and J dropped 8 bases, with 23 bases sitting between them. Germline CDR1 MNHNS, CDR2 SASEGT. The CDR3 extends over 15 amino acids. The TCR comes from a man between 18 and 35 years old in good health. Sequenced material: naive CD4+ T cells sorted from blood. Specified subset: CD45RA+ positively selected. The chain recombines TRBV6-1 with TRBJ1-2; TRBD1 might be the D (6 bases). CDR3 sequence reads: CASTLKGEQGRGYTF. The CDR3 DNA follows: TGTGCCAGCACCCTGAAGGGGGAACAGGGACGAGGCTACACCTTC.